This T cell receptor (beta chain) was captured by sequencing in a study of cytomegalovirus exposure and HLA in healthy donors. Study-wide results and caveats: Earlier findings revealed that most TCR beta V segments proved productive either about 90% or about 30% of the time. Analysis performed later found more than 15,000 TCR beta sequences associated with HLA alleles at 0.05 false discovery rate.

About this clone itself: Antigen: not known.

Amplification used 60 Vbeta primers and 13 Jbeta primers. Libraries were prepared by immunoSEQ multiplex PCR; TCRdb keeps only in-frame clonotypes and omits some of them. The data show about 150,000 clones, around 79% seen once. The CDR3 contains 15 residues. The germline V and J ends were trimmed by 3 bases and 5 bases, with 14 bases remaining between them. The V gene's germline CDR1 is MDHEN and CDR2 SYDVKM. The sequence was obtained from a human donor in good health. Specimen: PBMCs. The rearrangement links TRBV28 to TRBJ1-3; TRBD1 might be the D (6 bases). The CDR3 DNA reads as TGTGCCAGCAGTTTGAACAGGGAGCGCAGAAACACCATATATTTT. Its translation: CASSLNRERRNTIYF.